Below are 7 T cell receptor beta chains sequenced from a single sample in a study of T cell responses to AZD1222 COVID-19 vaccine. Produced via immunoSEQ multiplex PCR; TCRdb's table is partial and in-frame only. The table records 140,000 to 150,000 clones, around nine tenths of them present only once. The specimen comprised peripheral blood, sampled on day 0 of AZD1222 vaccination. Every receptor here comes from an adult in good health.

The chain recombines TRBV18 with TRBJ2-6, with 14 bases matching TRBD2. The CDR3 spans 18 residues. Germline V gene data show CDR1 as KGHSH and CDR2 as LQKENI. Unmatched junction bases numbered 4, after V lost 4 bases and J lost 2 bases. The CDR3 bases are TGTGCCAGCTCACGAGGGACTAGCGGGAGTACTGGGGCCAACGTCCTGACTTTC. Translated: CASSRGTSGSTGANVLTF.

The chain uses TRBV4-3 and TRBJ2-2; D remains unclear. Trimming cost V 0 bases and J 0 bases, with 11 bases left between them. The CDR3 runs to 17 residues. Germline V CDR1 and CDR2: LGHNA, YSLEER. This CDR3 reads CASSQETGSSNTGELFF. The CDR3 nucleotides read TGCGCCAGCAGCCAAGAAACCGGCAGCTCGAACACCGGGGAGCTGTTTTTT.

This clone was counted only a few times. The rearrangement joins TRBV27 to TRBJ2-3; D is perhaps TRBD2 (5 bases). The CDR3 is 12 residues long. Germline CDR1 and CDR2: MNHEY and SMNVEV (reference sequence). V lost 5 bases to trimming and J lost 2 bases, with 5 bases between them. CDR3 sequence reads: CASSDYTDTQYF. CDR3 coding DNA: TGTGCCAGCAGTGACTACACAGATACGCAGTATTTT.

This clone was detected a few times. The chain uses TRBV7-3 and TRBJ1-6; D perhaps matches TRBD1 (6 bases). The CDR3 loop spans 12 amino acids. The germline CDR1 and CDR2 sequences are SGHTA and FQGTGA. V shed 5 bases and J shed 12 bases, with 11 bases lying between them. The CDR3 bases are TGTGCCAGCAGCCCCCCGGGACAACCCCTCCACTTT. Residues: CASSPPGQPLHF.

The chain employs TRBV24-1 and TRBJ2-1; the match to TRBD1 covers 9 bases. V dropped 9 bases and J dropped 15; count of bases not matched to a gene: 11. The germline gives CDR1 KGHDR, CDR2 SFDVKD. This CDR3 comprises 12 residues. For the CDR3, the DNA is TGTGCCACCCAGACGGCCGGACAGGGGCCGTTCTTC. Protein sequence: CATQTAGQGPFF.

This clone occurred once. The rearrangement uses TRBV12-5 and TRBJ2-3; 7 nucleotides match TRBD1. Germline V CDR1 and CDR2: LGHNT, FRNRAP. The CDR3 is 15 amino acids. The V and J ends lost 6 bases and 2 bases, in that order; junction bases with no gene match: 8. The CDR3 sequence: CASGGTDLFTDTQYF. As DNA, the CDR3 is TGTGCTAGTGGGGGGACAGACCTCTTCACAGATACGCAGTATTTT.

The chain uses TRBV15 and TRBJ1-5, with no clear D. The CDR3 sequence is 11 residues long. Trimming pared 6 bases from V and 11 bases from J, leaving 11 bases between. Germline V gene data show CDR1 as LNHNV and CDR2 as YYDKDF (reference sequence). The chain's CDR3 is CATSQGISQHF. The CDR3 bases are TGTGCCACCAGTCAAGGTATCTCCCAGCATTTT.